The clone carrying this TCR beta chain was observed a few times. Its antigen is undetermined. Distinct nucleotide sequences in the sample also encode this CDR3. These data are taken from a study of beta chain features in type 1 diabetes. Findings and limits, study-wide: TCRB CDR3s from Type 1 diabetes patients were moderately but significantly shorter in all four CD4+ subsets.

The whole isolated RNA underwent reverse transcription, so sequencing captured expressed TCRB transcripts. This table comes from immunoSEQ multiplex PCR, and its TCRdb copy is limited to in-frame clones, with some not included. The sample has around 600,000 clones, around 12% seen once. The CDR3 is 14 residues long. Trimming pared 0 bases from V and 3 bases from J, leaving 8 bases between. CDR1 and CDR2 from the germline V gene are SGDLS and YYNGEE. The receptor was derived from a man aged 25 to 45 with type 1 diabetes. The chain has TRBV9 and TRBJ2-3; D gene uncertain. The sequencing sample was made of naive CD4+ T cells from blood. CDR3 amino acids: CASSVAGSTDTQYF. The CDR3 region has the DNA TGTGCCAGCAGCGTAGCGGGCTCTACAGATACGCAGTATTTT.